Each of the 30 T cell receptor beta chains below was sequenced from the same sample in a study of shared clonotypes between healthy human individuals. This table comes from immunoSEQ multiplex PCR, and its TCRdb copy is limited to in-frame clones, with some not included. The sample holds roughly 1.4 million clones, approximately 98.5% seen once. The sample comprised naive CD4+ T cells sorted from blood. Subset in this sample: CD45RA+ positively selected. These receptors all stem from a man aged 25 to 45 in good health.

This chain uses TRBV5-1 with TRBJ2-7; 10 bases map to TRBD2. V was clipped by 0 bases and J by 4 bases; unmatched bases: 4. This CDR3 spans 15 amino acids. Looked up from germline, CDR1 is SGHRS and CDR2 is YFSETQ. The CDR3 nucleotides read TGCGCCAGCAGCTTGGAGGCTAGCGGGAGATACGAGCAGTACTTC. The encoded protein is CASSLEASGRYEQYF. The whole variable domain, remainder taken from reference TRBV5-1 and TRBJ2-7, is KAGVTQTPRYLIKTRGQQVTLSCSPISGHRSVSWYQQTPGQGLQFLFEYFSETQRNKGNFPGRFSGRQFSNSRSEMNVSTLELGDSALYLCASSLEASGRYEQYFGPGTRLTVT.

The chain joins TRBV6-6 to TRBJ2-2; tentatively, D is TRBD2 (6 bases). CDR1 MNHNY and CDR2 SVGAGI come from the germline V gene (reference sequence). V was clipped by 4 bases and J by 1 base, with 13 bases between them. CDR3 length equals 16 residues. CDR3 sequence: CASSSPLGLNTGELFF. The CDR3 DNA sequence: TGTGCCAGCAGTTCTCCTTTGGGACTGAACACCGGGGAGCTGTTTTTT.

The chain joins TRBV28 to TRBJ1-5, with no clear D. The CDR3 is 14 amino acids. V was clipped by 5 bases and J by 1 base, with 9 bases between them. Germline values: CDR1 MDHEN, CDR2 SYDVKM. The DNA of the CDR3 is TGTGCCAGCAGTCCTCGGAGGAGCAATCAGCCCCAGCATTTT. Its translation is CASSPRRSNQPQHF.

V usage is TRBV7-2 and J usage is TRBJ2-2, with 7 positions matching TRBD2. The V gene end was trimmed by 7 bases and the J gene end by 3 bases; junction bases not matched to a gene: 2. The CDR3 extends over 13 amino acids. Germline lookup yields CDR1 SGHTA and CDR2 FQGNSA. The CDR3 bases are TGTGCCAGCAAACGGGGGGACACCGGGGAGCTGTTTTTT. Protein sequence: CASKRGDTGELFF.

The chain couples TRBV2 to TRBJ2-3, with D perhaps matching TRBD1 (6 bases). CDR1 is SNHLY, CDR2 FYNNEI, per germline. The CDR3 runs to 13 residues. The V and J ends lost 7 bases and 2 bases respectively, with 10 bases between them. The CDR3 sequence is CASKRQVTDTQYF. CDR3 DNA: TGTGCCAGCAAGAGACAGGTCACAGATACGCAGTATTTT.

This sequence joins TRBV7-8 and TRBJ2-7; TRBD1 matches at 7 bases. The germline V gene has CDR1 SGHVS and CDR2 FQNEAQ. CDR3 length: 15 residues. V lost 7 bases to trimming and J lost 3 bases; unmatched junction nucleotides: 12. CDR3 region: CASTLIRGFYYEQYF. The CDR3 nucleotides are TGTGCCAGCACTTTAATCAGGGGGTTTTACTACGAGCAGTACTTC. Full variable domain (outside the CDR3, taken from reference TRBV7-8 and TRBJ2-7): GAGVSQSPRYKVAKRGQDVALRCDPISGHVSLFWYQQALGQGPEFLTYFQNEAQLDKSGLPSDRFFAERPEGSVSTLKIQRTQQEDSAVYLCASTLIRGFYYEQYFGPGTRLTVT.

The chain uses TRBV9 and TRBJ2-1; perhaps TRBD2 as D (5 bases). Germline V gives CDR1 SGDLS, CDR2 YYNGEE. The CDR3 covers 15 residues. The ends were cut back, 3 bases at V and 3 bases at J, with 13 bases in the middle. The CDR3 loop reads CASSAESAGYNEQFF. CDR3 nucleotide sequence: TGTGCCAGCAGCGCAGAGTCGGCGGGCTACAATGAGCAGTTCTTC.

The CDR3 is CASSLSAGGSPYNEQFF. As DNA, the CDR3 is TGTGCCAGCAGCTTAAGTGCGGGAGGCAGTCCATACAATGAGCAGTTCTTC. The V call is TRBV7-9, the J call TRBJ2-1; 8 positions agree with TRBD2. The V gene end was trimmed by 2 bases and the J gene end by 4 bases; junction bases not matched to a gene: 10. Germline CDR1 and CDR2: SEHNR and FQNEAQ (reference sequence). This CDR3 contains 17 residues.

The chain links TRBV9 to TRBJ2-2, with D uncertain. From germline, CDR1 is SGDLS and CDR2 YYNGEE. CDR3 size: 14 residues. Trimming pared 4 bases from V and 6 bases from J, leaving 13 bases between. The CDR3, as DNA: TGTGCCAGCAGCATTCAGAATAGCCCCGGGGAGCTGTTTTTT. This encodes CASSIQNSPGELFF.

The V gene is TRBV11-2, the J gene TRBJ2-5; perhaps TRBD2 as D (5 bases). Trimming took off 2 bases at V and 2 bases at J, with 6 bases between the two ends. The CDR3 totals 13 residues. In germline, CDR1 is SGHAT, CDR2 FQNNGV. The CDR3, as DNA: TGTGCCAGCAGCTTACGGGATCAAGAGACCCAGTACTTC. It codes for CASSLRDQETQYF. The whole variable domain, remainder taken from reference TRBV11-2 and TRBJ2-5, is EAGVAQSPRYKIIEKRQSVAFWCNPISGHATLYWYQQILGQGPKLLIQFQNNGVVDDSQLPKDRFSAERLKGVDSTLKIQPAKLEDSAVYLCASSLRDQETQYFGPGTRLLVL.

V gene TRBV5-6 combines with J gene TRBJ2-7; maybe TRBD2 (6 bases). With 0 bases removed from V and 5 bases from J, the gap between germline ends came to 15 bases. Germline CDR1 is SGHDT and CDR2 is YYEEEE. The CDR3 is 15 residues long. In DNA, the CDR3 is TGTGCCAGCAGCTTGGCGGGGGAGGTAAGGAACGAGCAGTACTTC. It encodes CASSLAGEVRNEQYF.

This clone was recorded once. The chain combines TRBV5-6 with TRBJ1-1; 10 nucleotides match TRBD1. The CDR3 is 16 residues long. Germline lookup yields CDR1 SGHDT and CDR2 YYEEEE. V shed 0 bases and J 4 bases; nucleotides not matched to a gene: 6. The CDR3 spells CASSLGQGAIGTEAFF. The CDR3 nucleotides read TGTGCCAGCAGCTTGGGACAGGGGGCTATCGGCACTGAAGCTTTCTTT.

The sample holds one count of this clone. Germline and junction disagree at one end, which may indicate a read error. CDR3 region: CVSSLLPTDSSYNEQFF. The CDR3 coding sequence is TGTGTCAGCAGTCTACTCCCGACGGACAGCTCCTACAATGAGCAGTTCTTC. The chain couples TRBV28 to TRBJ2-1; tentatively, D is TRBD1 (6 bases). Per the germline V gene, CDR1 is MDHEN and CDR2 is SYDVKM. The CDR3 totals 17 residues.

Notes on this clone: Other nucleotide sequences in the sample specify the same CDR3. This chain connects TRBV19 to TRBJ2-6, with D maybe TRBD1 (6 bases). The ends were cut back, 2 bases at V and 1 base at J, with 9 bases in the middle. The germline gives CDR1 LNHDA, CDR2 SQIVND (reference sequence). The CDR3 sequence is 16 residues long. The CDR3 loop reads CASSILQGSGANVLTF. CDR3 in DNA: TGTGCCAGTAGTATACTCCAGGGGTCTGGGGCCAACGTCCTGACTTTC.

The chain employs TRBV28 and TRBJ2-5, with 7 bases matching TRBD1. V lost 3 bases and J lost 4; bases outside the gene matches: 8. CDR1 is MDHEN, CDR2 SYDVKM, per germline. The CDR3 consists of 15 residues. The CDR3 here is CASSLPKGASETQYF. CDR3 sequence (DNA): TGTGCCAGCAGTTTGCCCAAGGGGGCATCAGAGACCCAGTACTTC.

The chain has TRBV5-1 and TRBJ2-3; D is perhaps TRBD1 (5 bases). V lost 0 bases and J 3 bases, leaving 14 bases between the germline ends. The CDR3 totals 16 residues. Germline assignment: CDR1 SGHRS and CDR2 YFSETQ. The CDR3 is CASSLEGRRGTDTQYF. The CDR3 bases are TGCGCCAGCAGCTTGGAGGGGCGGCGAGGTACAGATACGCAGTATTTT.

This chain links TRBV6-5 with TRBJ2-3; perhaps TRBD1 as D (6 bases). Trimming cost V 2 bases and J 3 bases, with 12 bases left between them. This CDR3 contains 15 residues. CDR1 MNHEY and CDR2 SVGAGI come from the germline V gene. The CDR3 DNA reads TGTGCCAGCAGTTACGCAGGGGATGTAACAGATACGCAGTATTTT. This encodes CASSYAGDVTDTQYF.

This rearrangement joins TRBV27 to TRBJ1-2, with 9 bases aligning to TRBD1. Germline lookup yields CDR1 MNHEY and CDR2 SMNVEV (reference sequence). V was clipped by 5 bases and J by 8 bases; unmatched bases: 9. The CDR3 runs 14 residues. The CDR3 region is CASSPGTGIRGYTF. CDR3 DNA sequence: TGTGCCAGCAGTCCAGGGACAGGGATAAGAGGCTACACCTTC.

The chain recombines TRBV6-5 with TRBJ1-2; D gene uncertain. This CDR3 spans 13 amino acids. V shed 5 bases and J shed 10 bases, with 17 bases lying between them. Germline lookup yields CDR1 MNHEY and CDR2 SVGAGI. DNA for the CDR3: TGTGCCAGCAGTCCGTGGTCGGCCGCTGACTACACCTTC. Amino acid sequence: CASSPWSAADYTF.

Turning to this clone: Distinct nucleotide sequences in the sample also encode this CDR3. In DNA form, the CDR3 reads TGTGCCTGGAGTGTGGGATGGGGTCAGCCCCAGCATTTT. It codes for CAWSVGWGQPQHF. This rearrangement joins TRBV30 to TRBJ1-5; no definite D call. CDR1 GTSNPN and CDR2 SVGIG come from the germline V gene (reference sequence). The V and J ends lost 0 bases and 6 bases respectively, with 9 bases between them. The CDR3 has 13 residues.

This chain links TRBV11-3 with TRBJ2-1; TRBD1 matches at 11 bases. This CDR3 has 18 amino acids. Germline-derived CDR1 and CDR2 are SGHNT and YENEEA. Trimming at V came to 4 bases and at J to 0 bases, leaving 8 bases not matched to a gene. CDR3 bases: TGTGCCAGCAGCTCCCGGACAGGGGGCTATGGCTCCTACAATGAGCAGTTCTTC. This translates into CASSSRTGGYGSYNEQFF.

The chain combines TRBV11-2 with TRBJ2-2; D is ambiguous. The CDR3 has 16 residues. The V end lost 2 bases, the J end lost 2 bases, and 12 bases lay between the germline ends. The germline V gene has CDR1 SGHAT and CDR2 FQNNGV. DNA of the CDR3: TGTGCCAGCAGCTTATTAGCCCAGACAAACACCGGGGAGCTGTTTTTT. This gives the protein CASSLLAQTNTGELFF.

The chain joins TRBV7-6 to TRBJ2-2; D not certain. The CDR3 has 13 residues. V dropped 2 bases and J dropped 5 bases, with 6 bases sitting between them. Per germline, CDR1 SGHVS and CDR2 FNYEAQ. The CDR3 reads CASSLRLTGELFF. Written as DNA, the CDR3 is TGTGCCAGCAGCTTAAGGCTGACCGGGGAGCTGTTTTTT.

The CDR3 nucleotides read TGTGCCAGCAGCGTATCACTAGCGGGAAGTACGCAGTATTTT. This codes for CASSVSLAGSTQYF. The chain carries TRBV9 and TRBJ2-3, with 10 positions matching TRBD2. The CDR3 is 14 residues long. Germline-derived CDR1 and CDR2 are SGDLS and YYNGEE. V was pared by 1 base and J by 8 bases, with 4 bases of the junction left unmatched.

V and J are TRBV29-1 and TRBJ2-1, with D unresolved. There are 13 residues in the CDR3. CDR1 and CDR2 (germline): SQVTM, ANQGSEA. The V end was cut by 4 bases, the J end by 0 bases, with 7 bases between. CDR3 in amino acids: CSVVADSYNEQFF. In DNA form, the CDR3 reads TGCAGCGTTGTGGCCGACTCCTACAATGAGCAGTTCTTC.

The chain employs TRBV19 and TRBJ2-7; D could derive from TRBD1 or TRBD2 (5 bases each). Trimming removed 3 bases from V and 9 bases from J, with 15 bases in between. This CDR3 contains 13 residues. Germline loops: CDR1 LNHDA, CDR2 SQIVND (reference sequence). This CDR3 reads CASSMGGRGVQYF. CDR3 sequence (DNA): TGTGCCAGTAGTATGGGTGGGAGAGGGGTGCAGTACTTC.

This rearrangement joins TRBV28 to TRBJ2-7; D remains unclear. The CDR3 covers 13 residues. Trimming removed 6 bases from V and 7 bases from J, with 16 bases in between. Germline CDR1 and CDR2: MDHEN and SYDVKM. In nucleotides, the CDR3 is TGTGCCAGCAGCACCGGCCTGTTAGGGGAGCAGTACTTC. Translation gives CASSTGLLGEQYF.

The chain's CDR3 is CASSPGLQKLFF. The CDR3 DNA reads TGTGCCAGCAGCCCAGGGTTGCAGAAACTGTTTTTT. The chain employs TRBV7-9 and TRBJ1-4, with D maybe TRBD1 (5 bases). V lost 5 bases, J lost 11 bases, and 12 bases lay in between. The CDR3 is made up of 12 amino acids. Germline V gene sequence: CDR1 SEHNR, CDR2 FQNEAQ (reference sequence).

A word on this clone: Different DNA sequences within this sample yield the same CDR3. V is TRBV5-1 and J is TRBJ1-1; weak D call: TRBD1 (6 bases). This CDR3 is built from 14 residues. Trimming pared 2 bases from V and 1 base from J, leaving 9 bases between. Germline V gene data show CDR1 as SGHRS and CDR2 as YFSETQ. The CDR3 protein is CASSLGGWNTEAFF. CDR3 bases: TGCGCCAGCAGCTTAGGGGGTTGGAACACTGAAGCTTTCTTT.

The rearrangement links TRBV7-7 to TRBJ2-5; D unresolved. In germline, CDR1 is SSHAT, CDR2 FNYEAQ (reference sequence). With 1 base removed from V and 1 base from J, the gap between germline ends came to 7 bases. The CDR3 is made up of 14 amino acids. The CDR3 protein is CASSLDGGQETQYF. CDR3 nucleotide sequence: TGTGCCAGCAGCTTAGACGGCGGCCAAGAGACCCAGTACTTC.